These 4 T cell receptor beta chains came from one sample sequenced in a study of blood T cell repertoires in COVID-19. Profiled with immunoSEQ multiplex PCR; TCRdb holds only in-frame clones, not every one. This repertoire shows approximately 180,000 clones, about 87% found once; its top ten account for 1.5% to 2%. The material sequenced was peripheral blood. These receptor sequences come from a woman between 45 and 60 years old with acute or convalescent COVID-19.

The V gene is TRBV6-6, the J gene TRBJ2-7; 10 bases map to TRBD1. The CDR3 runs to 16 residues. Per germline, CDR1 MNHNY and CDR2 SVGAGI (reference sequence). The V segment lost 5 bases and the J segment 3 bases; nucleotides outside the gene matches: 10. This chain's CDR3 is CASSAPGQGTHYEQYF. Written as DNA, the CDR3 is TGTGCCAGCAGTGCACCGGGACAGGGGACCCACTACGAGCAGTACTTC.

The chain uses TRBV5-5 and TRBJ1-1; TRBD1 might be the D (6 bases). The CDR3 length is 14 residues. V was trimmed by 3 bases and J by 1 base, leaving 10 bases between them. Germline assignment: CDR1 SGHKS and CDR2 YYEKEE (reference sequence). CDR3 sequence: CASSSMTGNTEAFF. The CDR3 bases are TGTGCCAGCAGCTCTATGACAGGGAACACTGAAGCTTTCTTT.

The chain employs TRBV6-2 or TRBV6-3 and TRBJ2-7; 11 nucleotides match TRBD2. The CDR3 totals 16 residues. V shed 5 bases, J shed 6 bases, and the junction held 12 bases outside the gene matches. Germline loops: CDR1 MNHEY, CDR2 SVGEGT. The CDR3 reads CASSPHLAGGNSEQYF. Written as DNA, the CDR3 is TGTGCCAGCAGTCCACACCTAGCGGGGGGCAACTCCGAGCAGTACTTC.

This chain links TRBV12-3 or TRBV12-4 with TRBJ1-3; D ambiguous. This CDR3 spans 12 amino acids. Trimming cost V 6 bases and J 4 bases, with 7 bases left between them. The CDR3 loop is CASSYAGNTIYF. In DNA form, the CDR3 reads TGTGCCAGCAGCTACGCAGGAAACACCATATATTTT.